The sequence of this T cell receptor (beta chain) was determined in a study of regulatory T cells in long-lasting Graves disease. At the level of the study: For a period under 3 months, newly diagnosed Graves' patients had taken antithyroid drugs.

V shed 1 base, J shed 9 bases, and the junction held 4 bases outside the gene matches. CDR1 and CDR2 (germline): SGHNT, YYREEE (reference sequence). This CDR3 spans 13 amino acids. This clonotype was counted ten times or more. Its antigen is as yet unknown. Stated time point: newly diagnosed GD, antithyroid drugs for less than 3 months. With RNA extracted from PBMCs as input, the TCR library was made. Graves' disease diagnoses followed American Thyroid Association guidelines. Overall study findings and caveats: Favored gene segments in persistent disease were TRBV28, TRBJ1-2 and TRBJ2-5. TCR diversity was lower in persistent Graves' patients than in newly diagnosed ones.

According to the study, TCR beta libraries were built with iRepertoire HTBI primers and CDR3-region Arm-PCR. TCRdb recomputed calls from the multiplex PCR reads with MiXCR, one row per CDR3 protein. The sample includes a few hundred thousand distinct CDR3 sequences, about 16% of them seen just once. The material was peripheral blood mononuclear cells (PBMCs), obtained at new diagnosis, from a patient treated with antithyroid drugs. This TCR was recovered from a female donor with Graves disease. This chain connects TRBV5-4 to TRBJ2-1; 7 bases map to TRBD2. CDR3: CASSLRTGGEQFF. In nucleotides, the CDR3 is TGTGCCAGCAGCTTGAGAACGGGGGGTGAGCAGTTCTTC.